This T cell receptor beta chain was found in a study of Ad26.COV2.S vaccination and SARS-CoV-2 variants. Study conclusions and caveats: From the TCR breadth and depth analyses, total T cell responses may have been underestimated. Similar non-spike TCR breadth was seen in vaccine and placebo recipients.

Produced via immunoSEQ multiplex PCR; TCRdb's table is partial and in-frame only. The top ten clones hold 2% to 2.5% of a sample with about 320,000 clones, around four fifths of them seen once. Treatment indicated: some 19 received Ad26.COV2.S at low or high dose, single or two shots; 5 received placebo; per-sample allocation not given. The investigators took samples on day 63 after the first vaccine or placebo injection. Details on this clone: Its cognate antigen is unknown.

This CDR3 spans 12 amino acids. The junction had 4 bases not matched to a gene; V was cut back by 8 bases and J by 4 bases. The germline CDR1 and CDR2 sequences are MNHEY and SMNVEV (reference sequence). The chain recombines TRBV27 with TRBJ1-2; 7 bases agree with TRBD1. The starting material was peripheral blood, obtained in a trial of Ad26.COV2.S vaccine versus placebo. This clonotype was sampled from a person aged 18 to 65 who received the Ad26.COV2.S COVID-19 vaccine or a placebo. The CDR3 DNA sequence: TGTGCCAGCTGGGGACAGACCTATGGCTACACCTTC. As protein: CASWGQTYGYTF.